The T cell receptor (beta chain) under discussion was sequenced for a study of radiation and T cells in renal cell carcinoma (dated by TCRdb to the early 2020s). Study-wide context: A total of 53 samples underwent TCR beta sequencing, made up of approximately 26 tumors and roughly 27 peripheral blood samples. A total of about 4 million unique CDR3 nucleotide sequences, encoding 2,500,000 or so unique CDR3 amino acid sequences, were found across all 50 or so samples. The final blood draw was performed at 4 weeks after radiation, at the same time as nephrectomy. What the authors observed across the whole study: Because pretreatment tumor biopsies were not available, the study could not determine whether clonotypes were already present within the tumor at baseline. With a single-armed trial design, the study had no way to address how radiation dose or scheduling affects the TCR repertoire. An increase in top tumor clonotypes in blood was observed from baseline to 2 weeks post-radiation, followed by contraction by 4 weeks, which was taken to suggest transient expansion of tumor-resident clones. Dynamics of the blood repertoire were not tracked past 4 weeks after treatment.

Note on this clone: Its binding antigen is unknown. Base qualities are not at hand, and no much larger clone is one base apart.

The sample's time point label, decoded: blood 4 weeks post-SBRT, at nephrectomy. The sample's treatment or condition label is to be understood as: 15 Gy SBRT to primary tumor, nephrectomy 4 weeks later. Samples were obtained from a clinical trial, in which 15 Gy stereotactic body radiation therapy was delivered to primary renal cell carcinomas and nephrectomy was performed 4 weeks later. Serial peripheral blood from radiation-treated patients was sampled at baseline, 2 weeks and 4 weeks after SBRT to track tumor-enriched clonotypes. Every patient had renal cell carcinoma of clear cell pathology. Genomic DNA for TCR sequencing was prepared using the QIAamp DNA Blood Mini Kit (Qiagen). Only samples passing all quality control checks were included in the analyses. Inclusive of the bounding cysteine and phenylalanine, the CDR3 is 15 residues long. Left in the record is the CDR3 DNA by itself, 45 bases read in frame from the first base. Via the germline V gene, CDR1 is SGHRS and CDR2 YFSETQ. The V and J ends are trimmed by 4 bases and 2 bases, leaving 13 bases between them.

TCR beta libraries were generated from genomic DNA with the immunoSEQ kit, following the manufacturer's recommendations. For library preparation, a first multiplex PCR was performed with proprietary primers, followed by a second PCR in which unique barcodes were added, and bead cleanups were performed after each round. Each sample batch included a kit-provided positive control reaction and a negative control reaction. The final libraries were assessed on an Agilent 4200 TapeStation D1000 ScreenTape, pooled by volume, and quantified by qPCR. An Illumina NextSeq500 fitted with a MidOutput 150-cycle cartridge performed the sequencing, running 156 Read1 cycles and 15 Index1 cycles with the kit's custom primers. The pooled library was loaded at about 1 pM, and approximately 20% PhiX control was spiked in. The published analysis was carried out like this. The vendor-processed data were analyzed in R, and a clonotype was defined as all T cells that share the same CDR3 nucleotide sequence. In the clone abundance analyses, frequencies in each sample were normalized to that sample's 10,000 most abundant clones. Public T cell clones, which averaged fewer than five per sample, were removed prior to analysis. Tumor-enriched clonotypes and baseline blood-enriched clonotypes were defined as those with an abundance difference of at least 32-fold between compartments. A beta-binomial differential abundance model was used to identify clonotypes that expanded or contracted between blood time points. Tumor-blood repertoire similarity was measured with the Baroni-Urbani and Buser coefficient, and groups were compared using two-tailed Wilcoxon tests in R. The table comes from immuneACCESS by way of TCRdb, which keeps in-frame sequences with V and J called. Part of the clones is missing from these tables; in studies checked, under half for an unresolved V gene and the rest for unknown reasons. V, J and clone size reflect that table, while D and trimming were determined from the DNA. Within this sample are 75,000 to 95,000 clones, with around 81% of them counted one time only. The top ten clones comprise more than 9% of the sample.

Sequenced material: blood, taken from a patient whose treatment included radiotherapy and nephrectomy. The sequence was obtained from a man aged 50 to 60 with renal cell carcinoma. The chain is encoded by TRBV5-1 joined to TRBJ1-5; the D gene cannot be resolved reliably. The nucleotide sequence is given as TGCGCCAGCAGCCTGTTTGGTTTAGGCAATCAGCCCCAGCATTTT. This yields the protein CASSLFGLGNQPQHF. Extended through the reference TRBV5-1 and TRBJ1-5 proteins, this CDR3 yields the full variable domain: KAGVTQTPRYLIKTRGQQVTLSCSPISGHRSVSWYQQTPGQGLQFLFEYFSETQRNKGNFPGRFSGRQFSNSRSEMNVSTLELGDSALYLCASSLFGLGNQPQHFGDGTRLSIL.